This T cell receptor beta chain was profiled in a study of graft-versus-host responses after intestinal transplantation. Across the study: Once they had received anti-thymocyte globulin induction, all recipients took tacrolimus and steroids for approximately three years.

TCRdb's table, derived via immunoSEQ multiplex PCR, lists solely in-frame clones and lacks some. This sample yields about 50,000 clones, of which about 93% are seen a single time; 2.5% belongs to the top ten. About this clone itself: What it binds is unknown.

General observations from the study: The presence of high graft-versus-host to host-versus-graft clonal ratios in allografts characterized patients with graft-donor T cell macrochimerism. Peak circulating GvH clone levels were associated with early post-transplant HvG declines. Recipient-marrow GvH clones were detected, some having first appeared in ileum or blood.

V trimming: 3 bases; J trimming: 5 bases; junction bases outside the gene matches: 2. The CDR3 consists of 14 residues. The germline CDR1 and CDR2 sequences are SGHRS and YFSETQ. The source of this sequence is a human donor who was the organ donor for an intestinal transplant. Sequencing used unstimulated CD4+ T cells sorted from spleen or lymph node cells, obtained before transplant. J is TRBJ1-4 and V is TRBV5-1; 9 positions agree with TRBD1. CDR3 region: CASSWTGENEKLFF. DNA for the CDR3: TGCGCCAGCAGCTGGACAGGGGAAAATGAAAAACTGTTTTTT. Using reference TRBV5-1 and TRBJ1-4 for the parts outside the CDR3, the full variable domain is KAGVTQTPRYLIKTRGQQVTLSCSPISGHRSVSWYQQTPGQGLQFLFEYFSETQRNKGNFPGRFSGRQFSNSRSEMNVSTLELGDSALYLCASSWTGENEKLFFGSGTQLSVL.